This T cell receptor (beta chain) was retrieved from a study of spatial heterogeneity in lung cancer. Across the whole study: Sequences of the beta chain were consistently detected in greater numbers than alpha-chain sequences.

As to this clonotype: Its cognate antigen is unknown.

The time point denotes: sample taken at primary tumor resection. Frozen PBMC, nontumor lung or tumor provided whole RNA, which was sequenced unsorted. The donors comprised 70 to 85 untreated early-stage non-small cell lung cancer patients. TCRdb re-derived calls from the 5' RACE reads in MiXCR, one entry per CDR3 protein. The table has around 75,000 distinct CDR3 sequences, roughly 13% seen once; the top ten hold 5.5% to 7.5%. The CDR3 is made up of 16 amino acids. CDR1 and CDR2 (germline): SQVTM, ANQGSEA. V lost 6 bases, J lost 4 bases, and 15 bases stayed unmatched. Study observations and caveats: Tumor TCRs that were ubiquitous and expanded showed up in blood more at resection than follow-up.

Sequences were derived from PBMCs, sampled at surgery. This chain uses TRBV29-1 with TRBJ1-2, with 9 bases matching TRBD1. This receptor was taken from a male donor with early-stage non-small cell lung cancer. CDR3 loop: CSVSGGQGNFGYGYTF. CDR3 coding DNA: TGCAGCGTCTCTGGGGGACAGGGTAATTTTGGCTATGGCTACACCTTC.